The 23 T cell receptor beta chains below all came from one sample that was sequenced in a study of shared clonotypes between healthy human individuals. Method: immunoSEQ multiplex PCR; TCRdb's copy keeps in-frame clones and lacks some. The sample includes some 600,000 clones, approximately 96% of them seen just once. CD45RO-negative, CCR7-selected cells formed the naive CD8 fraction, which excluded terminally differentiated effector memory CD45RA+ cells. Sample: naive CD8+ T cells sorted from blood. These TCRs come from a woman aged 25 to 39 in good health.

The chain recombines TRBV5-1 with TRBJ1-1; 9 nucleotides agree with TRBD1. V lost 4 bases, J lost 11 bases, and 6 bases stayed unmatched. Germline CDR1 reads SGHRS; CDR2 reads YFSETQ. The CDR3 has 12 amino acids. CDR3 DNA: TGCGCCAGCAGCCTACAGGGGGCTCTGGCTTTCTTT. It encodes CASSLQGALAFF.

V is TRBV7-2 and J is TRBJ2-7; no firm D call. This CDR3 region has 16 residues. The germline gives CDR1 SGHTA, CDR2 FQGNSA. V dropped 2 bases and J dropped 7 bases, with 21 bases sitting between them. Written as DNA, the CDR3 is TGTGCCAGCAGCTTACATGGGTTGAACCCGCAAAAAGAGCAGTACTTC. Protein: CASSLHGLNPQKEQYF.

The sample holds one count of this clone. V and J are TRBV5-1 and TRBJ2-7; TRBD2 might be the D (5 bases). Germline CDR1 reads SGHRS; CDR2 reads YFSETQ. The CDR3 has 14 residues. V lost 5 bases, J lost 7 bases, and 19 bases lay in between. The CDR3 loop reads CASSPAGPSKEQYF. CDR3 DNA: TGCGCCAGCAGTCCCGCGGGCCCCTCTAAAGAGCAGTACTTC.

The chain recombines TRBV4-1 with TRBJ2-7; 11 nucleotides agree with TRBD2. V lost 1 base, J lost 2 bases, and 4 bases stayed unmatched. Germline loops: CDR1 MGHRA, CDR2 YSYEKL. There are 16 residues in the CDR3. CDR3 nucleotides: TGCGCCAGCAGCCAAGGGGTAGCGGGAGGGCCCTACGAGCAGTACTTC. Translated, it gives CASSQGVAGGPYEQYF.

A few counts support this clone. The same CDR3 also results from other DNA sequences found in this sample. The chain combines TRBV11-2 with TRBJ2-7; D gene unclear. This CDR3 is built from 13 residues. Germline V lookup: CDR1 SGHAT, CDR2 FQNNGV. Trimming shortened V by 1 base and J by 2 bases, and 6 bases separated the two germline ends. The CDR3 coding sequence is TGTGCCAGCAGCTTAGCATTGGCCTACGAGCAGTACTTC. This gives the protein CASSLALAYEQYF.

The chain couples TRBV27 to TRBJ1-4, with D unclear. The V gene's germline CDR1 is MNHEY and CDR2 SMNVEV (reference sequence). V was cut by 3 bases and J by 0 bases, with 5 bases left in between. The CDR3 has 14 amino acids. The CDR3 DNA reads TGTGCCAGCAGTTTGGGAGCAACTAATGAAAAACTGTTTTTT. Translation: CASSLGATNEKLFF. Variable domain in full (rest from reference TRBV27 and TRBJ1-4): EAQVTQNPRYLITVTGKKLTVTCSQNMNHEYMSWYRQDPGLGLRQIYYSMNVEVTDKGDVPEGYKVSRKEKRNFPLILESPSPNQTSLYFCASSLGATNEKLFFGSGTQLSVL.

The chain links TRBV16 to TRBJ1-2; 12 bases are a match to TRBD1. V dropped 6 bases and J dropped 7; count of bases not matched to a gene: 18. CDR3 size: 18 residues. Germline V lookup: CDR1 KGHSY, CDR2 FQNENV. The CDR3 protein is CASSPTSGTGGGFSGYTF. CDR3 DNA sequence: TGTGCCAGCAGTCCCACGTCCGGGACAGGGGGCGGTTTTTCTGGCTACACCTTC.

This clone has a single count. The CDR3 sequence: CAWSGQGLTDTQYF. CDR3 nucleotides: TGTGCCTGGAGTGGACAGGGGTTGACAGATACGCAGTATTTT. This rearrangement joins TRBV30 to TRBJ2-3, with 8 bases matching TRBD1. The germline V gene encodes CDR1 GTSNPN and CDR2 SVGIG (reference sequence). The CDR3 has 14 residues. With V trimmed by 1 base and J by 3 bases, 3 bases remained unmatched.

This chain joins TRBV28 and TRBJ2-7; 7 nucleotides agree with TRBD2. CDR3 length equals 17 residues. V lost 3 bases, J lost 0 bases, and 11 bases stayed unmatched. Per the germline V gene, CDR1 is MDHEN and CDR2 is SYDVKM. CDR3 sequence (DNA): TGTGCCAGCAGTTTTAGCGGGTCTCGCCGGGCCTCCTACGAGCAGTACTTC. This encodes CASSFSGSRRASYEQYF.

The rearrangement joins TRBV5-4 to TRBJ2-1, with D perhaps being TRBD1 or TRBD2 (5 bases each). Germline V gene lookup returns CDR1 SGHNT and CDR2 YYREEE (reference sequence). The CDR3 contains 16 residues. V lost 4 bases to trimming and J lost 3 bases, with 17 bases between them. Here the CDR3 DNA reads TGTGCCAGCAGCGGACCGGGACCTTTATACTACAATGAGCAGTTCTTC. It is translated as CASSGPGPLYYNEQFF. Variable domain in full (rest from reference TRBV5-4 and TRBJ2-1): ETGVTQSPTHLIKTRGQQVTLRCSSQSGHNTVSWYQQALGQGPQFIFQYYREEENGRGNFPPRFSGLQFPNYSSELNVNALELDDSALYLCASSGPGPLYYNEQFFGPGTRLTVL.

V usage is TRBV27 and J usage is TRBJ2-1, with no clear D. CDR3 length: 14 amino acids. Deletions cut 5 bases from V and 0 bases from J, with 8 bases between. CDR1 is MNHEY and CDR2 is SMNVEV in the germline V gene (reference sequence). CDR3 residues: CASSPFGSYNEQFF. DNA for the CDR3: TGTGCCAGCAGTCCGTTTGGCTCCTACAATGAGCAGTTCTTC.

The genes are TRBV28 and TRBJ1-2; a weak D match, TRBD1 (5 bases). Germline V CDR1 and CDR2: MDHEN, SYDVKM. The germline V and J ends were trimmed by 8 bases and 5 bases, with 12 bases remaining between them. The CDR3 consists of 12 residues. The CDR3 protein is CASSTGLYGYTF. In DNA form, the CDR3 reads TGTGCCAGCTCGACGGGACTTTATGGCTACACCTTC.

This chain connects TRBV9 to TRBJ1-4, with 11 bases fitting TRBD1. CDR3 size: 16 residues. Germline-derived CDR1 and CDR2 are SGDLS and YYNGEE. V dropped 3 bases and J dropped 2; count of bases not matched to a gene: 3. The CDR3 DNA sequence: TGTGCCAGCAGCGCGGGACAGGGGGGCACTAATGAAAAACTGTTTTTT. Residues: CASSAGQGGTNEKLFF. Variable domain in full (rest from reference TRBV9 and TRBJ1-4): DSGVTQTPKHLITATGQRVTLRCSPRSGDLSVYWYQQSLDQGLQFLIQYYNGEERAKGNILERFSAQQFPDLHSELNLSSLELGDSALYFCASSAGQGGTNEKLFFGSGTQLSVL.

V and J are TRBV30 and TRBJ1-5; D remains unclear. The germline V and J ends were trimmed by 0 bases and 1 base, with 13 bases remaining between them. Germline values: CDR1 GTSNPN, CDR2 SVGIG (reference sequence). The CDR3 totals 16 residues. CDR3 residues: CAWSVEGTGSNQPQHF. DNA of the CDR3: TGTGCCTGGAGTGTGGAGGGAACTGGGAGCAATCAGCCCCAGCATTTT.

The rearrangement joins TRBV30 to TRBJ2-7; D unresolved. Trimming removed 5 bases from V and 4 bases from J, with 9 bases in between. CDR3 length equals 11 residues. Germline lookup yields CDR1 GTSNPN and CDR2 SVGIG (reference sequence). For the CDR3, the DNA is TGTGCCTGGTCCCCTCAGTACGAGCAGTACTTC. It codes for CAWSPQYEQYF.

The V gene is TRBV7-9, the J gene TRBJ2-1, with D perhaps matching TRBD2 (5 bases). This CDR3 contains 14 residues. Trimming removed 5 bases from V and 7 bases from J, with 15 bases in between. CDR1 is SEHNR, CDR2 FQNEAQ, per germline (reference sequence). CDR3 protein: CASSQSLRGNEQFF. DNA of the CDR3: TGTGCCAGCAGCCAATCCCTCCGAGGGAATGAGCAGTTCTTC.

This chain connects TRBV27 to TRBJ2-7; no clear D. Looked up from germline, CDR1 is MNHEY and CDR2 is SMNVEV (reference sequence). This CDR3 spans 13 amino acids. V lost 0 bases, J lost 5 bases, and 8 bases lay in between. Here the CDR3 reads CASSLSPADEQYF. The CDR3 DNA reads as TGTGCCAGCAGTTTATCGCCCGCCGACGAGCAGTACTTC.

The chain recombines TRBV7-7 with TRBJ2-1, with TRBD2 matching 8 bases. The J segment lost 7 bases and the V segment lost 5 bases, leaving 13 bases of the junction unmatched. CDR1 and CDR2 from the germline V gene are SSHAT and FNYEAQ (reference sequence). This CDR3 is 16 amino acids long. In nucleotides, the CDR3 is TGTGCCAGCAGCCCGATACTAGCGGCAGCGACGAATGAGCAGTTCTTC. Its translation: CASSPILAAATNEQFF. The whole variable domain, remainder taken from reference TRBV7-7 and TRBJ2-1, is GAGVSQSPRYKVTKRGQDVTLRCDPISSHATLYWYQQALGQGPEFLTYFNYEAQPDKSGLPSDRFSAERPEGSISTLTIQRTEQRDSAMYRCASSPILAAATNEQFFGPGTRLTVL.

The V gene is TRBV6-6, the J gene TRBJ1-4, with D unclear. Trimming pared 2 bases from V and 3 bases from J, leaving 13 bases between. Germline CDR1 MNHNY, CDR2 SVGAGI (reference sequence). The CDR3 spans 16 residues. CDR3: CASSYRRRDANEKLFF. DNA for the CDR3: TGTGCCAGCAGTTACAGGCGAAGGGATGCTAATGAAAAACTGTTTTTT.

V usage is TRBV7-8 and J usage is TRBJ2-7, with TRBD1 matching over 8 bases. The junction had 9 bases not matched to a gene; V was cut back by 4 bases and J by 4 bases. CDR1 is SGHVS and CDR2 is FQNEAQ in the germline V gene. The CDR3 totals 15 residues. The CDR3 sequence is CASSWAGTGWYEQYF. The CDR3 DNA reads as TGTGCCAGCAGCTGGGCCGGGACAGGCTGGTACGAGCAGTACTTC.

CDR3: CASSLAEAQHF. The CDR3 bases are TGTGCCAGCAGCTTGGCGGAGGCCCAGCATTTT. The chain recombines TRBV5-4 with TRBJ1-5; D gene uncertain. V shed 0 bases and J shed 11 bases, with 6 bases lying between them. This CDR3 has 11 amino acids. Germline values: CDR1 SGHNT, CDR2 YYREEE (reference sequence).

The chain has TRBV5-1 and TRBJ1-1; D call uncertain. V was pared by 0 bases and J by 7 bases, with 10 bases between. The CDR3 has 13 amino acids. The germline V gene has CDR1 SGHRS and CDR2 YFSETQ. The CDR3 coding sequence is TGCGCCAGCAGCTTGGCCTCTGGGGTTGAAGCTTTCTTT. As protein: CASSLASGVEAFF.

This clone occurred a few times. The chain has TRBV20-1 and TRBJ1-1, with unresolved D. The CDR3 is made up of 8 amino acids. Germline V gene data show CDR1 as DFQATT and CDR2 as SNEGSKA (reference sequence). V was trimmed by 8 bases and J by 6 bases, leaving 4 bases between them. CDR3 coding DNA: TGCAGTTCGGCTGAAGCTTTCTTT. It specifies CSSAEAFF.